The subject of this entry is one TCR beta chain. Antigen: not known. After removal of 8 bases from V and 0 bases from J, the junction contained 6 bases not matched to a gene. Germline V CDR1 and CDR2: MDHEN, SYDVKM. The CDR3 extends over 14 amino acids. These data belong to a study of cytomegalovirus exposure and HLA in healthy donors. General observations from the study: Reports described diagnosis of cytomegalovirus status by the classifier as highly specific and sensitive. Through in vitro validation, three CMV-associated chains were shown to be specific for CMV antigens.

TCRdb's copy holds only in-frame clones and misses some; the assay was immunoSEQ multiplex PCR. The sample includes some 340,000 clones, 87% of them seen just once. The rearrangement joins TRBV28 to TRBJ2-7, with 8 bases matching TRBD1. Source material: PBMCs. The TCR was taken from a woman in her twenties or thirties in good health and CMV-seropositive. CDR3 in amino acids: CASPGTGYSYEQYF. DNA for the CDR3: TGTGCCAGCCCCGGGACAGGATACTCCTACGAGCAGTACTTC.